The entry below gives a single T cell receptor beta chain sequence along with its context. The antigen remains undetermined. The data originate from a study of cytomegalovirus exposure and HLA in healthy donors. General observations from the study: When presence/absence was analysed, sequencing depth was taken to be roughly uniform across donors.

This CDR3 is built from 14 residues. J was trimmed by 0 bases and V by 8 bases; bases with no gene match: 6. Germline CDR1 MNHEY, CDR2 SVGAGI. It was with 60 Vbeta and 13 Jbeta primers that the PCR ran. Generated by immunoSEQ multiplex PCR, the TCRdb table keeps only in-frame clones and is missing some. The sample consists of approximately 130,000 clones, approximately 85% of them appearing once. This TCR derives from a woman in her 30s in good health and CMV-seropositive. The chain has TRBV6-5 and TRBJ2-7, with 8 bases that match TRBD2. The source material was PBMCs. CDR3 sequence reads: CASRLAISSYEQYF. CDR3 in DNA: TGTGCCAGCCGACTAGCGATTAGCTCCTACGAGCAGTACTTC.